This T cell receptor (beta chain) was captured in a study of blood T cells in healthy people across ages. The CDR3 is 15 amino acids. The V end lost 7 bases, the J end lost 5 bases, and 20 bases lay between the germline ends. From germline, CDR1 is MNHEY and CDR2 SVGEGT. The authors ran a second PCR of about 6 to 11 cycles using a sample-barcoded 5' primer and a J-beta primer mix. TCRdb reanalysed the 5' RACE reads using MiXCR and keeps one entry per CDR3 protein. In the table there are about 830,000 distinct CDR3 sequences, about three fifths of which are singletons. J is TRBJ2-5 and V is TRBV6-2 or TRBV6-3; D not certain. The sequence derives from a man aged 25 to 40 in good health. Source material: blood. The CDR3 region is CASTMARRNLETQYF. DNA of the CDR3: TGTGCCAGCACCATGGCGCGCCGGAATCTGGAGACCCAGTACTTC.